Presented here are 9 T cell receptor beta chains from one specimen sequenced in a study of blood T cell repertoires in COVID-19. Some clones are missing from TCRdb's copy, which holds only in-frame ones; the method was immunoSEQ multiplex PCR. The table lists fewer than 250,000 clones, 88% of them singletons. Sequenced material: peripheral blood. These receptors originate from a man aged 70-80 years with acute or convalescent COVID-19.

The chain is built from TRBV29-1 and TRBJ1-1; D is uncertain. The CDR3 is 13 residues long. The ends were cut back, 6 bases at V and 1 base at J, with 12 bases in the middle. The germline gives CDR1 SQVTM, CDR2 ANQGSEA. CDR3 in amino acids: CSVGMVGNTEAFF. The CDR3 bases are TGCAGCGTCGGGATGGTTGGGAACACTGAAGCTTTCTTT.

DNA of the CDR3: TGTGCCAGCAGTGAACCGGGAAGCCCGCAAGAGACCCAGTACTTC. It specifies CASSEPGSPQETQYF. The chain recombines TRBV5-5 with TRBJ2-5; possible D gene TRBD2, 5 bases. Between the trimmed V and J ends, which lost 5 bases and 2 bases, there was a span of 16 bases. Per germline, CDR1 SGHKS and CDR2 YYEKEE (reference sequence). This CDR3 is built from 15 residues.

The DNA for the CDR3 is TGTGCCAGCAGCATTGACAGCAGCTCCTACAATGAGCAGTTCTTC. Protein product: CASSIDSSSYNEQFF. The chain uses TRBV7-2 and TRBJ2-1; TRBD1 might be the D (5 bases). CDR1 is SGHTA, CDR2 FQGNSA, per germline. V was shortened by 5 bases and J by 0 bases, with 11 bases between the two germline ends. The CDR3 length is 15 residues.

This chain joins TRBV25-1 and TRBJ1-4; 8 bases are a match to TRBD1. The V segment lost 3 bases and the J segment 4 bases; nucleotides outside the gene matches: 10. The germline V gene encodes CDR1 MGHDK and CDR2 SYGVNS. This CDR3 is 17 amino acids long. For the CDR3, the DNA is TGTGCCAGCAGTGATTTTTCCAGGGGGCCCTTTAATGAAAAACTGTTTTTT. As protein: CASSDFSRGPFNEKLFF.

The V call is TRBV6-5, the J call TRBJ1-1, with unresolved D. Germline V gene lookup returns CDR1 MNHEY and CDR2 SVGAGI. The CDR3 is 13 residues long. Trimming took 7 bases from V and 1 from J, leaving 10 bases between them. Here the CDR3 DNA reads TGTGCCAGCAATATGCGTTCGAACACTGAAGCTTTCTTT. Its protein product is CASNMRSNTEAFF.

The chain recombines TRBV2 with TRBJ2-3; the match to TRBD2 covers 9 bases. The CDR3 extends over 15 amino acids. From germline, CDR1 is SNHLY and CDR2 FYNNEI. The J segment lost 9 bases and the V segment lost 4 bases, leaving 11 bases of the junction unmatched. The CDR3: CASSVVASGEGTQYF. The CDR3, as DNA: TGTGCCAGCAGTGTAGTGGCTAGCGGGGAAGGGACGCAGTATTTT.

V gene TRBV5-1 combines with J gene TRBJ2-2; TRBD1 is a possible D gene (6 bases). The germline V and J ends were trimmed by 1 base and 5 bases, with 15 bases remaining between them. The germline V gene has CDR1 SGHRS and CDR2 YFSETQ. The CDR3 totals 16 residues. CDR3 coding DNA: TGCGCCAGCAGCTTGTTACGGACAGAAAGGACCGGGGAGCTGTTTTTT. Protein sequence: CASSLLRTERTGELFF.

This clone came up once. The CDR3 nucleotides read TGTGCCACCAGTGATCCGGGACAGGCAAAAGAGACCCAGTACTTC. This gives the protein CATSDPGQAKETQYF. This chain uses TRBV24-1 with TRBJ2-5; TRBD1 agrees at 8 bases. V lost 3 bases and J lost 3; bases outside the gene matches: 5. The CDR3 sequence is 15 residues long. CDR1 and CDR2 (germline): KGHDR, SFDVKD.

This clone was observed once. The rearrangement links TRBV5-4 to TRBJ1-4; D call uncertain. V was shortened by 6 bases and J by 3 bases, with 15 bases between the two germline ends. CDR1 is SGHNT, CDR2 YYREEE, per germline (reference sequence). The CDR3 has 15 amino acids. The CDR3 loop is CASKDPGSPNEKLFF. CDR3 in DNA: TGTGCCAGCAAGGACCCGGGGTCCCCTAATGAAAAACTGTTTTTT.